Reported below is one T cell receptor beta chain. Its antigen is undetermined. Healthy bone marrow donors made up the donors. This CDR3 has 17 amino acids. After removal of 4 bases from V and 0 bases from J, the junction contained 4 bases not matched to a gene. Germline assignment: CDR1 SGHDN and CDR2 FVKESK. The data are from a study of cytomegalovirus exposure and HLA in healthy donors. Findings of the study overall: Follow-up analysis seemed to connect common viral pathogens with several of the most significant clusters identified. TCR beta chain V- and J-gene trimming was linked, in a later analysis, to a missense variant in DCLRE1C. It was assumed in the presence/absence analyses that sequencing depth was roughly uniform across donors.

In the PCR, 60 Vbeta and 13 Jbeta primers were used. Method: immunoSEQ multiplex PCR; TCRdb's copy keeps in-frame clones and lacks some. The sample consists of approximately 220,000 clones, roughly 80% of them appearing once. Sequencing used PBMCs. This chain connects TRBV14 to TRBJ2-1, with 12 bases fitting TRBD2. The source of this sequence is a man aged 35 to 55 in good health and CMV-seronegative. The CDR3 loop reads CASSRTSGMSSYNEQFF. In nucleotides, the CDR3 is TGTGCCAGCAGCCGGACTAGCGGGATGAGCTCCTACAATGAGCAGTTCTTC.